This TCR beta chain is drawn from a study of T cells of healthy individuals. TCRdb used MiXCR to reprocess the 5' RACE reads, holding one entry per CDR3 protein. The table shows over 95,000 distinct CDR3 sequences, with roughly a sixth occurring only once. Germline values: CDR1 LGHNT, CDR2 FRNRAP. V lost 6 bases, J lost 3 bases, and 15 bases lay in between. CDR3 length: 15 amino acids. This clonotype was observed many times. This clonotype was sampled from a human donor in good health. The rearrangement links TRBV12-5 to TRBJ1-3; no clear D. The CDR3 protein is CASGRSSEIGNTIYF. As DNA, the CDR3 is TGTGCTAGTGGCAGATCCTCAGAGATTGGAAACACCATATATTTT.